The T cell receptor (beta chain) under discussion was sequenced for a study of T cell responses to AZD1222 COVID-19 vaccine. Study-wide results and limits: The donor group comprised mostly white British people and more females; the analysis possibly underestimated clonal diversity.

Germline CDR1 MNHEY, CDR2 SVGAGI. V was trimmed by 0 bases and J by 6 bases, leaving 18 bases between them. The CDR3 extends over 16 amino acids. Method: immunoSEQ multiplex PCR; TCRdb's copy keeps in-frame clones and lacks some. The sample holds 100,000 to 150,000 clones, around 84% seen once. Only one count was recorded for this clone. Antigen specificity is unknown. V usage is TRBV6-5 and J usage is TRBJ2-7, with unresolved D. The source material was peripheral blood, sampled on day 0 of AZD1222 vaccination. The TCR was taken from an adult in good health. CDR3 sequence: CASSYSGLLLTGEQYF. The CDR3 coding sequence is TGTGCCAGCAGTTACTCAGGCCTGTTGCTTACGGGCGAGCAGTACTTC.